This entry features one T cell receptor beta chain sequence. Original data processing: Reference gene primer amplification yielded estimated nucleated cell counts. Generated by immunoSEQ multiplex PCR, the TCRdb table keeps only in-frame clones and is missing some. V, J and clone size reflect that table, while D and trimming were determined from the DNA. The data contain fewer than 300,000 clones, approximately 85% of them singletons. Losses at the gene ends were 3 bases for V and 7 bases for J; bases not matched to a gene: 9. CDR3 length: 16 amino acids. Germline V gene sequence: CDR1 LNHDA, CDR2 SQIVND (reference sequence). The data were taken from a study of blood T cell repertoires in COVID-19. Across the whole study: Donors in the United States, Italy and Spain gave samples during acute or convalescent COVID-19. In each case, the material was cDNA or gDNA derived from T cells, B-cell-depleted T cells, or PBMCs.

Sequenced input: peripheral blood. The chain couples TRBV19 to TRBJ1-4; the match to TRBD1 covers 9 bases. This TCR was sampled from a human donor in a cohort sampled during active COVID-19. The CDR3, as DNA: TGTGCCAGTAGTATCAACACAGGGGGCGCAGGTGAAAAACTGTTTTTT. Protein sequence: CASSINTGGAGEKLFF.